The present T cell receptor beta chain was sequenced within a study of T-cell reconstitution after alpha-beta-depleted transplantation in children. Unique molecular identifiers featured in how the TCRbeta library was prepared. TCRdb reprocessed the PCR reads via MiXCR and lists one record per CDR3 protein. The sample yields some 350,000 distinct CDR3 sequences, about a tenth seen once. Trimming shortened V by 5 bases and J by 2 bases, and 10 bases separated the two germline ends. Germline CDR1 SEHNR, CDR2 FQNEAQ (reference sequence). The CDR3 has 14 residues. The chain is built from TRBV7-9 and TRBJ1-5; D gene ambiguous. The sequencing used PBMCs from the stem cell graft donor, collected from the stem cell graft. The clonotype originates from a human donor who donated a stem cell graft to a child with acute lymphoblastic leukemia. CDR3 sequence (DNA): TGTGCCAGCAGCCCAAACCTAGGCAATCAGCCCCAGCATTTT. Its translation: CASSPNLGNQPQHF.